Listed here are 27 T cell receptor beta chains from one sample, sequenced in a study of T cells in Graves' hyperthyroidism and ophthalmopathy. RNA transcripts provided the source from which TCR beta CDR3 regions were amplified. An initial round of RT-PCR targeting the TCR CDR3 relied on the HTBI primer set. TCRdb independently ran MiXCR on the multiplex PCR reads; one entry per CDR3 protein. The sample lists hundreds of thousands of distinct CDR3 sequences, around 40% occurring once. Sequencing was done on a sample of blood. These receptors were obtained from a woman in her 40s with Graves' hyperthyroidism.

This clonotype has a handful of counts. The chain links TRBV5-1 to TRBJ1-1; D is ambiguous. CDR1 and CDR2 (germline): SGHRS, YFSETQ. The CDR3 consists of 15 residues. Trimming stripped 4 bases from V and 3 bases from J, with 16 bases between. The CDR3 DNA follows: TGCGCCAGCAGCCGATCGGCTGGAGGGTACACTGAAGCTTTCTTT. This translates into CASSRSAGGYTEAFF.

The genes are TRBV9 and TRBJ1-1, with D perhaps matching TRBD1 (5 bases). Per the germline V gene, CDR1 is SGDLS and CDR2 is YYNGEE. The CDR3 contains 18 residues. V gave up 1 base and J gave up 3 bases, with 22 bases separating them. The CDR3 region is CASSVRVEAGGWDTEAFF. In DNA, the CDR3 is TGTGCCAGCAGCGTACGGGTTGAGGCGGGGGGGTGGGACACTGAAGCTTTCTTT.

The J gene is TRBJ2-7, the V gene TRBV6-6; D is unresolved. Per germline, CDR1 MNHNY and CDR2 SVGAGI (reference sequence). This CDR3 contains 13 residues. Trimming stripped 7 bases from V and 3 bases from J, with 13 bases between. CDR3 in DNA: TGTGCCAGCACCGTAGACCAAAACTACGAGCAGTACTTC. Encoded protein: CASTVDQNYEQYF.

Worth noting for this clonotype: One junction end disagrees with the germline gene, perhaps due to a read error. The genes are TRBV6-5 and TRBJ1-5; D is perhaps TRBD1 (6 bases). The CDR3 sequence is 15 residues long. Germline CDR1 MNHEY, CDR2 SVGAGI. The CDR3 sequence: CAGRPGAGVIQPQHF. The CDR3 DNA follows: TGTGCCGGCAGACCCGGGGCAGGGGTAATTCAGCCCCAGCATTTT.

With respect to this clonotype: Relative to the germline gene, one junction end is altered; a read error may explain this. CDR3 sequence reads: CASSFSSGGPLF. CDR3 coding DNA: TGTGCCAGCAGCTTTTCTAGCGGGGGCCCCCTCTTC. V usage is TRBV7-9 and J usage is TRBJ2-5; TRBD2 agrees at 10 bases. CDR1 SEHNR and CDR2 FQNEAQ come from the germline V gene (reference sequence). The CDR3 length is 12 residues. Full variable domain (rest looked up from reference TRBV7-9 and TRBJ2-5): DTGVSQNPRHKITKRGQNVTFRCDPISEHNRLYWYRQTLGQGPEFLTYFQNEAQLEKSRLLSDRFSAERPKGSFSTLEIQRTEQGDSAMYLCASSFSSGGPLFGPGTRLLVL.

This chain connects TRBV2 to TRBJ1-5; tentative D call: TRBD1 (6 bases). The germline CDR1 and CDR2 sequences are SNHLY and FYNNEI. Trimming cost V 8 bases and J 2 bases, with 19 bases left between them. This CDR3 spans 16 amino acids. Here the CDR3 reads CASSILWGARNQPQHF. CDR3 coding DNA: TGTGCCAGCTCTATCCTTTGGGGGGCTCGCAATCAGCCCCAGCATTTT.

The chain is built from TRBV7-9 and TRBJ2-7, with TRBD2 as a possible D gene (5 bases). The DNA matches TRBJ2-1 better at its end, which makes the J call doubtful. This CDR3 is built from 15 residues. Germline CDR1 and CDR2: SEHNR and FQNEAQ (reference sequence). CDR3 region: CASSLSAAAKNEQFF. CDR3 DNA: TGTGCCAGCAGCTTATCAGCGGCGGCGAAGAATGAGCAGTTCTTC.

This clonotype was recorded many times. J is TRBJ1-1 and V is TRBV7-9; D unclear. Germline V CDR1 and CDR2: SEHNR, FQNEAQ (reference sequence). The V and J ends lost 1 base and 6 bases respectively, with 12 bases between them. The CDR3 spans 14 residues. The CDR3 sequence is CASSLEEVWAEAFF. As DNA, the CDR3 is TGTGCCAGCAGCTTAGAGGAGGTTTGGGCTGAAGCTTTCTTT.

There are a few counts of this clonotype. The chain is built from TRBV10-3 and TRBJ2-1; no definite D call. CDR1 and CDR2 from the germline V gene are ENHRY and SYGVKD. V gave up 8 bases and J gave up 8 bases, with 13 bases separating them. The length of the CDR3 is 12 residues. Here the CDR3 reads CAILIGGDEQFF. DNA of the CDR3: TGTGCCATCCTTATCGGCGGAGATGAGCAGTTCTTC.

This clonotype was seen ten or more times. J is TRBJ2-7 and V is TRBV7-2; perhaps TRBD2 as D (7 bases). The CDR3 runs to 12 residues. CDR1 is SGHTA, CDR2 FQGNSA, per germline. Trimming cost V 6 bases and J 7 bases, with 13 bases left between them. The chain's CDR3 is CASSAGAGEQYF. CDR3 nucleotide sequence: TGTGCCAGCAGTGCGGGGGCTGGGGAGCAGTACTTC.

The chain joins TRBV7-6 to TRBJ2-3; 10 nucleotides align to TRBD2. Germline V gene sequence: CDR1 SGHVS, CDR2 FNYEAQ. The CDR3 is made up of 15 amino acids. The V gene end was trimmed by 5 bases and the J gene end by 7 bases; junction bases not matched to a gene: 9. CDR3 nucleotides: TGTGCCAGCAGCGCAGCGGGAGGGCCGTTAAATACGCAGTATTTT. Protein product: CASSAAGGPLNTQYF.

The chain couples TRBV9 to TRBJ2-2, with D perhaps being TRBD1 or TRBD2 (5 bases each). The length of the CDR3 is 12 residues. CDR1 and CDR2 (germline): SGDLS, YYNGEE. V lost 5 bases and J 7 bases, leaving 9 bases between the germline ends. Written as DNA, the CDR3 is TGTGCCAGCAGGGGGGATGGCGGGGAGCTGTTTTTT. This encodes CASRGDGGELFF.

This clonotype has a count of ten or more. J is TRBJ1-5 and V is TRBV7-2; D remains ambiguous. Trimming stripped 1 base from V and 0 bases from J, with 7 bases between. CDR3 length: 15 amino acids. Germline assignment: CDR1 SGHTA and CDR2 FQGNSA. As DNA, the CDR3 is TGTGCCAGCAGCTTAGACGAGTATAGCAATCAGCCCCAGCATTTT. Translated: CASSLDEYSNQPQHF.

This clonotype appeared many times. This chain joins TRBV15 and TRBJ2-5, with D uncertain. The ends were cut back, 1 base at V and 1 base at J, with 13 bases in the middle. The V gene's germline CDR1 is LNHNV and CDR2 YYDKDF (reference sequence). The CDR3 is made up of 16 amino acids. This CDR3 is CATSRVPGYSQETQYF. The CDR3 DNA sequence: TGTGCCACCAGCAGAGTTCCGGGCTACTCCCAAGAGACCCAGTACTTC.

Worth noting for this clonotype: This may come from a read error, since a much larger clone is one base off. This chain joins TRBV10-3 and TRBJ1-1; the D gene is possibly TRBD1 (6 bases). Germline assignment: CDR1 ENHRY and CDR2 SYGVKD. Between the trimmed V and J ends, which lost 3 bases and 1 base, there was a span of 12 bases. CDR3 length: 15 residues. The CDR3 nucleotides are TGTGCCATCAGTGAATTACCGGGACAGAACACTGAAGCTTTCTTT. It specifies CAISELPGQNTEAFF.

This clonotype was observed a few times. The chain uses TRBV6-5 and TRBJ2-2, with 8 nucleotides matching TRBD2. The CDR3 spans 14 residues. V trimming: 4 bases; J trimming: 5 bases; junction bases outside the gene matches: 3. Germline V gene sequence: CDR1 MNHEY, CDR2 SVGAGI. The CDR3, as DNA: TGTGCCAGCAGTTTCGCTAGCGGGACCGGGGAGCTGTTTTTT. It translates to CASSFASGTGELFF.

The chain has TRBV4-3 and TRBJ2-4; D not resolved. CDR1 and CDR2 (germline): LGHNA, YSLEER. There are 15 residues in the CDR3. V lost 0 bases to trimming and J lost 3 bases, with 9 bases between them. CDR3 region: CASSQDPGLKNIQYF. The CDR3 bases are TGCGCCAGCAGCCAAGATCCAGGCCTCAAAAACATTCAGTACTTC.

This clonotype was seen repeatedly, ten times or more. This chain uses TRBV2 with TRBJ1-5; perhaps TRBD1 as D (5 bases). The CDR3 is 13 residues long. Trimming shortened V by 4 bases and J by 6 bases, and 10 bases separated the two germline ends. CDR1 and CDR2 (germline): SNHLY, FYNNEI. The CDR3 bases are TGTGCCAGCAGTGTGGGGGTGGCTCAGCCCCAGCATTTT. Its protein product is CASSVGVAQPQHF.

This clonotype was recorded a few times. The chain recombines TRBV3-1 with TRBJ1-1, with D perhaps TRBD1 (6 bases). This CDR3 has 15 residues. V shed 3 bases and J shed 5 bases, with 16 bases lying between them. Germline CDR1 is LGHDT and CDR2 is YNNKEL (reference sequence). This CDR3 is CASSHIRGVRTEAFF. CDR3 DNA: TGTGCCAGCAGCCATATCAGGGGAGTGAGGACTGAAGCTTTCTTT.

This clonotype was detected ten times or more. The CDR3 nucleotides read TGTGCCAGTAGTGACTACGGGAACTATGGCTACACCTTC. This encodes CASSDYGNYGYTF. The chain uses TRBV19 and TRBJ1-2; D unclear. Deletions cut 5 bases from V and 2 bases from J, with 9 bases between. The CDR3 totals 13 residues. Germline CDR1 reads LNHDA; CDR2 reads SQIVND (reference sequence).

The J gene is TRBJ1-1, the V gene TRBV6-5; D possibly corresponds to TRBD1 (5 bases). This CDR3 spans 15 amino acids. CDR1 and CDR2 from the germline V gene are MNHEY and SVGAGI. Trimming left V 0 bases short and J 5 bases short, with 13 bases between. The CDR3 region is CASSYSSTGETEAFF. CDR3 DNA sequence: TGTGCCAGCAGTTACTCGTCAACAGGAGAAACTGAAGCTTTCTTT.

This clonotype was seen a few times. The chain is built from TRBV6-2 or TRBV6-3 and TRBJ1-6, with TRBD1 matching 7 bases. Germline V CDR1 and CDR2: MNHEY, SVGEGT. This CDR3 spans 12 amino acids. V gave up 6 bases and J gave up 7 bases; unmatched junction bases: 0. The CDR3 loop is CASRTGNSPLHF. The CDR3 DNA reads TGTGCCAGCAGGACAGGGAATTCACCCCTCCACTTT.

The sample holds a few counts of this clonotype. The CDR3 here is CASSSPVEAFF. CDR3 coding DNA: TGTGCCAGCAGTTCCCCAGTTGAAGCTTTCTTT. The chain combines TRBV12-3 or TRBV12-4 with TRBJ1-1; unclear D gene. The CDR3 runs to 11 residues. Trimming removed 4 bases from V and 7 bases from J, with 7 bases in between.

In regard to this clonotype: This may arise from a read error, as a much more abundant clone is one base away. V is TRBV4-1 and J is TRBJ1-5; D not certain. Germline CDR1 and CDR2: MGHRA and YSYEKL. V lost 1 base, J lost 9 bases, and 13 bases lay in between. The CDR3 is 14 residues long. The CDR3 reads CASSQVTRDPPQHF. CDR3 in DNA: TGCGCCAGCAGCCAAGTGACACGCGATCCGCCCCAGCATTTT.

The CDR3 DNA reads as TGTGCCAGCAGAGGAATGCTCGGGGATAATTCACCCCTCCACTTT. This codes for CASRGMLGDNSPLHF. The chain has TRBV7-2 and TRBJ1-6; D unresolved. Deletions cut 6 bases from V and 5 bases from J, with 14 bases between. The CDR3 extends over 15 amino acids. Germline V gives CDR1 SGHTA, CDR2 FQGNSA.

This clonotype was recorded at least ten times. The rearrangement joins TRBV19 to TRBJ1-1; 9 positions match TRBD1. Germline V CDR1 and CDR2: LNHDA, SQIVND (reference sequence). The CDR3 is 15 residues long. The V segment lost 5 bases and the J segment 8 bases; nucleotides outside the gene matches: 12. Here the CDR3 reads CASSDRDRAETEAFF. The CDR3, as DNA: TGTGCCAGTAGTGACCGGGACAGGGCCGAAACCGAAGCTTTCTTT.

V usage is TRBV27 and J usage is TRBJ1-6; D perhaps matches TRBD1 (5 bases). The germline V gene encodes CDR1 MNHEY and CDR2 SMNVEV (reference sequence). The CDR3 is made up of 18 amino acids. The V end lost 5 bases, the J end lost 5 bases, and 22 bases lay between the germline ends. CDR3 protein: CASSQSPPRQYHNSPLHF. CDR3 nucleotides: TGTGCCAGCAGTCAAAGCCCCCCCCGACAGTACCATAATTCACCCCTCCACTTT.